Presented here are 9 T cell receptor beta chains from one specimen sequenced in a study of Ad26.COV2.S vaccination and SARS-CoV-2 variants. The treatment was: approximately 18 received Ad26.COV2.S at low or high dose, single or two shots; several received placebo; per-sample allocation not given. The samples date from day 63 after the first vaccine or placebo injection. Here immunoSEQ multiplex PCR was the method, and the copy in TCRdb shows in-frame clones only, minus some. The table has around 300,000 clones, 88% seen once. The sample in question was peripheral blood, obtained in a trial of Ad26.COV2.S vaccine versus placebo. Receptors originate from a person aged 18-60 years who received the Ad26.COV2.S COVID-19 vaccine or a placebo.

The chain carries TRBV7-8 and TRBJ2-2; 8 bases line up with TRBD2. The V and J ends lost 4 bases and 1 base, in that order; junction bases with no gene match: 5. Germline loops: CDR1 SGHVS, CDR2 FQNEAQ. The CDR3 runs 16 residues. CDR3 in DNA: TGTGCCAGCAGCTCATTTAGCGGGATGAACACCGGGGAGCTGTTTTTT. Protein: CASSSFSGMNTGELFF.

The rearrangement uses TRBV10-3 and TRBJ1-3, with TRBD1 matching 7 bases. J was trimmed by 1 base and V by 4 bases; bases with no gene match: 4. This CDR3 region has 15 residues. From germline, CDR1 is ENHRY and CDR2 SYGVKD. CDR3: CAISGGTVSGNTIYF. CDR3 sequence (DNA): TGTGCCATCAGTGGCGGGACAGTTTCTGGAAACACCATATATTTT.

The rearrangement uses TRBV14 and TRBJ2-2; possibly TRBD1 or TRBD2 for D (5 bases each). CDR1 SGHDN and CDR2 FVKESK come from the germline V gene. Trimming stripped 7 bases from V and 0 bases from J, with 9 bases between. The CDR3 spans 14 residues. The DNA for the CDR3 is TGTGCCAGCAATCCGGGACCGAACACCGGGGAGCTGTTTTTT. Protein product: CASNPGPNTGELFF.

J is TRBJ1-3 and V is TRBV29-1; maybe TRBD1 (5 bases). Trimming removed 4 bases from V and 2 bases from J, with 12 bases in between. Germline values: CDR1 SQVTM, CDR2 ANQGSEA. The CDR3 spans 14 residues. For the CDR3, the DNA is TGCAGCGTTGCGCGGGCAGGGCCTGGAAACACCATATATTTT. Protein product: CSVARAGPGNTIYF. Supplemented by reference TRBV29-1 and TRBJ1-3, the full variable domain reads SAVISQKPSRDICQRGTSLTIQCQVDSQVTMMFWYRQQPGQSLTLIATANQGSEATYESGFVIDKFPISRPNLTFSTLTVSNMSPEDSSIYLCSVARAGPGNTIYFGEGSWLTVV.

The rearrangement uses TRBV7-2 and TRBJ2-5, with D possibly TRBD2 on 5 matching bases. The CDR3 length is 12 residues. V lost 5 bases and J 5 bases, leaving 9 bases between the germline ends. CDR1 SGHTA and CDR2 FQGNSA come from the germline V gene. The CDR3 nucleotides read TGTGCCAGCAGCAGACGGAGGGAGACCCAGTACTTC. Protein sequence: CASSRRRETQYF.

This clone appeared once. V is TRBV4-3 and J is TRBJ2-3, with D possibly called TRBD1 or TRBD2 (5 bases each). The CDR3 totals 17 residues. Per the germline V gene, CDR1 is LGHNA and CDR2 is YSLEER. Trimming removed 1 base from V and 0 bases from J, with 14 bases in between. CDR3 sequence: CASSQGPRGTSTDTQYF. CDR3 DNA: TGCGCCAGCAGCCAAGGACCGAGGGGAACTAGCACAGATACGCAGTATTTT.

The rearrangement links TRBV5-1 to TRBJ2-3; 8 bases map to TRBD1. Unmatched junction bases numbered 6, after V lost 2 bases and J lost 4 bases. The CDR3 extends over 15 amino acids. The germline V gene encodes CDR1 SGHRS and CDR2 YFSETQ. The CDR3 sequence: CASSLGQGAADTQYF. CDR3 nucleotides: TGCGCCAGCAGCTTAGGGCAGGGGGCTGCAGATACGCAGTATTTT.

This clone has only one observation. V gene TRBV19 combines with J gene TRBJ1-3, with TRBD1 matching 9 bases. The CDR3 extends over 14 amino acids. Per the germline V gene, CDR1 is LNHDA and CDR2 is SQIVND (reference sequence). The V gene end was trimmed by 7 bases and the J gene end by 8 bases; junction bases not matched to a gene: 9. The CDR3 coding sequence is TGTGCCAGTACGGTGGGACAGGGAGGCGACACCATATATTTT. Translating gives CASTVGQGGDTIYF.

The CDR3 nucleotides read TGTGCCACCACCCCGGACTCAAGGACTGAAGCTTTCTTT. Protein sequence: CATTPDSRTEAFF. V and J are TRBV19 and TRBJ1-1; D ambiguous. V shed 10 bases and J shed 5 bases, with 17 bases lying between them. CDR1 and CDR2 from the germline V gene are LNHDA and SQIVND (reference sequence). CDR3 size: 13 residues.